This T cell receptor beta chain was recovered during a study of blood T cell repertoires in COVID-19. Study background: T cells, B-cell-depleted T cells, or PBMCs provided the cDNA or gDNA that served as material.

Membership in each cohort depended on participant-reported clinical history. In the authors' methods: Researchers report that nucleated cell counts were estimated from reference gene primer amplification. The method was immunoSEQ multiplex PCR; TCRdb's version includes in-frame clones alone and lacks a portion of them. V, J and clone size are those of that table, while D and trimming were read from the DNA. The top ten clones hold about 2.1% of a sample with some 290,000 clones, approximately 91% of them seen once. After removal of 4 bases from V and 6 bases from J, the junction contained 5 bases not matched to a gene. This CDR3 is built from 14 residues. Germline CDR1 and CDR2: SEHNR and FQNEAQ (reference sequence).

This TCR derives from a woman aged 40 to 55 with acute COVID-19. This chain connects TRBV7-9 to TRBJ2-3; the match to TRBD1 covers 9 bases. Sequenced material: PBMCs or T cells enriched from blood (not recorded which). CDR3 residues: CASSSRDRVDTQYF. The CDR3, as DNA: TGTGCCAGCAGCTCCCGGGACAGGGTCGATACGCAGTATTTT.